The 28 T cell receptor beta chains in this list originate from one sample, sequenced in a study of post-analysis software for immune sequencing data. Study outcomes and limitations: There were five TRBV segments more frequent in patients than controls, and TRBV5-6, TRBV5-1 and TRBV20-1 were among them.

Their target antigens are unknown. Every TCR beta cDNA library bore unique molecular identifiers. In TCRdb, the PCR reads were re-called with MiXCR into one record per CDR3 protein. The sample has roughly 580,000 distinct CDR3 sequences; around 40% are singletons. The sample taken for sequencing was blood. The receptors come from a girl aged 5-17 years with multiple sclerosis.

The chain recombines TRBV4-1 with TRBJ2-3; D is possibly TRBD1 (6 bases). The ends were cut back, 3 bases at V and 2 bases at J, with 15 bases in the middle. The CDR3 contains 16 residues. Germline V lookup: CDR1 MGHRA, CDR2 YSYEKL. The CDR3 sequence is CASSHRNRAATDTQYF. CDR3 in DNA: TGCGCCAGCAGCCACAGGAACAGGGCGGCCACAGATACGCAGTATTTT.

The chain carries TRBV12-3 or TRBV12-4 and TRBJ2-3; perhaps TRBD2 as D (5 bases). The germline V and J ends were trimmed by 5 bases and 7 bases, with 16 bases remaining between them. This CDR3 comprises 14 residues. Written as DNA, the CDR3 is TGTGCCAGCAGTGACCGGGATCCCACGAATACGCAGTATTTT. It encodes CASSDRDPTNTQYF.

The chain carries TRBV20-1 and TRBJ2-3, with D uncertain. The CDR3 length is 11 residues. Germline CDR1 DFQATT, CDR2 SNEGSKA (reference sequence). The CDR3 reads CCFGSTDTQYF. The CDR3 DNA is TGCTGCTTTGGGAGCACAGATACGCAGTATTTT.

CDR3 sequence reads: CASSSSGTGANEQYF. CDR3 in DNA: TGCGCCAGCAGCTCCTCCGGGACAGGGGCCAACGAGCAGTACTTC. The chain joins TRBV5-1 to TRBJ2-7, with TRBD1 matching over 10 bases. The V gene's germline CDR1 is SGHRS and CDR2 YFSETQ. Trimming at V came to 3 bases and at J to 5 bases, leaving 8 bases not matched to a gene. CDR3 length: 15 amino acids. Based on the CDR3 plus reference TRBV5-1 and TRBJ2-7, the full variable domain is KAGVTQTPRYLIKTRGQQVTLSCSPISGHRSVSWYQQTPGQGLQFLFEYFSETQRNKGNFPGRFSGRQFSNSRSEMNVSTLELGDSALYLCASSSSGTGANEQYFGPGTRLTVT.

CDR3 protein: CASSFTAASTDTQYF. CDR3 bases: TGTGCCAGCAGTTTTACGGCGGCTAGCACAGATACGCAGTATTTT. V gene TRBV12-3 or TRBV12-4 combines with J gene TRBJ2-3; D is unresolved. This CDR3 region has 15 residues. The V end was cut by 3 bases, the J end by 0 bases, with 10 bases between.

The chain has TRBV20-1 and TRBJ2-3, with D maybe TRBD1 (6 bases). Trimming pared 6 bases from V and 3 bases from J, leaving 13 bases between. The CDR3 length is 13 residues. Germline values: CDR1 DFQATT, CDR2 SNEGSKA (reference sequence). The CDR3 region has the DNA TGCAGTGCCCTCCGCGGACAGACAGATACGCAGTATTTT. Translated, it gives CSALRGQTDTQYF.

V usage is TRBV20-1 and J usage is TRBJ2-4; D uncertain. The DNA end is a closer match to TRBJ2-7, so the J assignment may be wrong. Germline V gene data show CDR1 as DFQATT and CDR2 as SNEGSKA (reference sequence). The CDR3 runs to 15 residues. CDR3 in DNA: TGCAGTGGGAGAAAGGTGGCGGACCCCACCTACGAGCAGTACTTC. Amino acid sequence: CSGRKVADPTYEQYF.

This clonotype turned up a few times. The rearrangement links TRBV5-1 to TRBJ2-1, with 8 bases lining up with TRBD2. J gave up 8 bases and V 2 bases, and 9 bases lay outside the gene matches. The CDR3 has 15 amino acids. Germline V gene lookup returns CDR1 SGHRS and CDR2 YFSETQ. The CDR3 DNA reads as TGCGCCAGCAGCTTCCAGGGGCGGGGGGTGGATGAGCAGTTCTTC. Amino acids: CASSFQGRGVDEQFF. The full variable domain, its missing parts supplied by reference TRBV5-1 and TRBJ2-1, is KAGVTQTPRYLIKTRGQQVTLSCSPISGHRSVSWYQQTPGQGLQFLFEYFSETQRNKGNFPGRFSGRQFSNSRSEMNVSTLELGDSALYLCASSFQGRGVDEQFFGPGTRLTVL.

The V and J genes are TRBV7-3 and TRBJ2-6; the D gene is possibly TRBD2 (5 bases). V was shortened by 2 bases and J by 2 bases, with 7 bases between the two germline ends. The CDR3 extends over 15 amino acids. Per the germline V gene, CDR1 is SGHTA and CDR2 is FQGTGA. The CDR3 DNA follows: TGTGCCAGCAGCTTAGACGGGGCTGGGGCCAACGTCCTGACTTTC. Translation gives CASSLDGAGANVLTF.

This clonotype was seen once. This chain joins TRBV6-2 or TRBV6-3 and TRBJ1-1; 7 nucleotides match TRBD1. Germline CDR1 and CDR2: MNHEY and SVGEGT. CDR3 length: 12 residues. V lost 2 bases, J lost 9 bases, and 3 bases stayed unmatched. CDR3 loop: CASSYRQGQAFF. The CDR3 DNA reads TGTGCCAGCAGTTACCGACAGGGCCAAGCTTTCTTT.

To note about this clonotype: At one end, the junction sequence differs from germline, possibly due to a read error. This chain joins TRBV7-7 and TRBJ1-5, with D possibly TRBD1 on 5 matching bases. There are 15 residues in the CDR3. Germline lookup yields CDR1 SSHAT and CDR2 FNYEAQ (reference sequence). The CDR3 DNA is TGTGCTAGCAGCCGGGGGTCCGGGAAAAATCAGCCCCAGCATTTT. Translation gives CASSRGSGKNQPQHF.

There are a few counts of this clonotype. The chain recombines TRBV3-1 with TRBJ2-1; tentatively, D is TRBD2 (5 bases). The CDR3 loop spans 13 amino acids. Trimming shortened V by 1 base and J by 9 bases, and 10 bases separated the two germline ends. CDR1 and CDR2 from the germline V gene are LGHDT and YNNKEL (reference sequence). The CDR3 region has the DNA TGTGCCAGCAGCCAAGGTAGCGTTATTGAGCAGTTCTTC. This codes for CASSQGSVIEQFF.

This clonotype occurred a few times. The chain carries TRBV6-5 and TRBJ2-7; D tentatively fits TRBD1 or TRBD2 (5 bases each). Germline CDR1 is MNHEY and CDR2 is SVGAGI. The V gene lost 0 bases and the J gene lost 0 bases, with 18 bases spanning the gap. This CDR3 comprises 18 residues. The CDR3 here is CASSYSRWGFTGSYEQYF. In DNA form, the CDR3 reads TGTGCCAGCAGTTACTCGAGGTGGGGGTTCACCGGCTCCTACGAGCAGTACTTC.

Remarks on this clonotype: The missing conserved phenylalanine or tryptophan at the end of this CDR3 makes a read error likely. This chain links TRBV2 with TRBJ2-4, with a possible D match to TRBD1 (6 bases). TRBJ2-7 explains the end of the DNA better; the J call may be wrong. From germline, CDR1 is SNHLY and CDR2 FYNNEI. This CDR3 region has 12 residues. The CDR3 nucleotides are TGTGCCAGCGAGGGACACACCTACGAGCAGTACTTA. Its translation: CASEGHTYEQYL.

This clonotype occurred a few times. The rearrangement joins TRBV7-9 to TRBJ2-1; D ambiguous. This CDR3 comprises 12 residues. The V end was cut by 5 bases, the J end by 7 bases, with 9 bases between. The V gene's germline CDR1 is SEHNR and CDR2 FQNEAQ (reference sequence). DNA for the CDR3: TGTGCCAGCAGCCGTCCTACTAATGAGCAGTTCTTC. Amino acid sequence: CASSRPTNEQFF.

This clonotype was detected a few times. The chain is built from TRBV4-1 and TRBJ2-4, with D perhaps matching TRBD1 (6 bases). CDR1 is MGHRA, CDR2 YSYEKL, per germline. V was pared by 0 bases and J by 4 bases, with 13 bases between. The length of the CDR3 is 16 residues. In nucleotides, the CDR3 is TGCGCCAGCAGCCAAGATTTTACAAGGGGGAAAAACATTCAGTACTTC. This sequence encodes CASSQDFTRGKNIQYF.

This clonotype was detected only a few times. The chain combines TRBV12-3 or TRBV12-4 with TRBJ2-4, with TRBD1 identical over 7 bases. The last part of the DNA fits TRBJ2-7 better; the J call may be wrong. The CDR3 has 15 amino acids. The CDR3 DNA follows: TGTGCCAGCAGTTTAGGCCAGGGGGTAACCTACGAGCAGTACTTC. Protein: CASSLGQGVTYEQYF.

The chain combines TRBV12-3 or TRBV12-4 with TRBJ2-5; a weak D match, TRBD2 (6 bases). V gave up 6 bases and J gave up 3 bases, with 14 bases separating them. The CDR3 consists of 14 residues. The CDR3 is CASRRGLGEETQYF. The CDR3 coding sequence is TGTGCCAGCAGACGGGGACTTGGGGAAGAGACCCAGTACTTC.

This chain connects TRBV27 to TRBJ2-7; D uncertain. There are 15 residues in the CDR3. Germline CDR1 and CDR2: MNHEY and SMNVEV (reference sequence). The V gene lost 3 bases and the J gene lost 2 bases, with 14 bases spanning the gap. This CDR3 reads CASSFGLPSPYEQYF. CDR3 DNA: TGTGCCAGCAGTTTCGGCCTCCCGAGTCCCTACGAGCAGTACTTC.

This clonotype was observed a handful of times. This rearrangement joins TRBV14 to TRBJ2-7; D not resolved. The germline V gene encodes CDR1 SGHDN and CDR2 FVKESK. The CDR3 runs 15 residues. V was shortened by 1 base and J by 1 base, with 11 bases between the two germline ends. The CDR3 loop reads CASSQGARRSYEQYF. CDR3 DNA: TGTGCCAGCAGCCAAGGGGCTCGGCGTTCCTACGAGCAGTACTTC.

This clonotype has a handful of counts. CDR3 region: CASSLDPGRKTQYF. For the CDR3, the DNA is TGTGCCAGCAGCTTAGACCCAGGGCGGAAGACCCAGTACTTC. The J gene is TRBJ2-5, the V gene TRBV11-1, with a possible D match to TRBD1 (5 bases). V shed 1 base and J shed 6 bases, with 12 bases lying between them. The CDR3 loop spans 14 amino acids. Germline-derived CDR1 and CDR2 are SGHAT and FQDESV (reference sequence).

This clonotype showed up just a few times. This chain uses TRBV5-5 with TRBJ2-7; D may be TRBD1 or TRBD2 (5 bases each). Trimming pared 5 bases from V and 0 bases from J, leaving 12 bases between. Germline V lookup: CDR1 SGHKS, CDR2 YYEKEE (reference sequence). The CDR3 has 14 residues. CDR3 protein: CASRSGRSSYEQYF. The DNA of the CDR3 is TGTGCCAGCAGGTCGGGGCGCAGCTCCTACGAGCAGTACTTC.

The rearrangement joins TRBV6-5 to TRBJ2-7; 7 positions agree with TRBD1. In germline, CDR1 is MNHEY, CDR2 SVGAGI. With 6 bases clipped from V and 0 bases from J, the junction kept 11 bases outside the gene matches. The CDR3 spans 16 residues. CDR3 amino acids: CASRPIDRDLSYEQYF. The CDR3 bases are TGTGCCAGCAGACCCATTGACAGGGACCTCTCCTACGAGCAGTACTTC.

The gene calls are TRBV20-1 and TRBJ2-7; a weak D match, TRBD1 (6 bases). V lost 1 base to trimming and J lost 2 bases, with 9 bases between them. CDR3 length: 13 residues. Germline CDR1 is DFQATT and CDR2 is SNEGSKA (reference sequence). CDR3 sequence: CSARGDTAYEQYF. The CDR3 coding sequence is TGCAGTGCTAGAGGGGACACCGCCTACGAGCAGTACTTC.

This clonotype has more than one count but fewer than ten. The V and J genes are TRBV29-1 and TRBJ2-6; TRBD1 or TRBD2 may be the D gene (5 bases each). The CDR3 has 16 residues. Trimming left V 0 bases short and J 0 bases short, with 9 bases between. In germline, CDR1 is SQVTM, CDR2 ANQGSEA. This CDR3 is CSVEDAGSSGANVLTF. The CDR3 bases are TGCAGCGTTGAAGATGCAGGGAGCTCTGGGGCCAACGTCCTGACTTTC. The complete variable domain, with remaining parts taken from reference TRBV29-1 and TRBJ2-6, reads SAVISQKPSRDICQRGTSLTIQCQVDSQVTMMFWYRQQPGQSLTLIATANQGSEATYESGFVIDKFPISRPNLTFSTLTVSNMSPEDSSIYLCSVEDAGSSGANVLTFGAGSRLTVL.

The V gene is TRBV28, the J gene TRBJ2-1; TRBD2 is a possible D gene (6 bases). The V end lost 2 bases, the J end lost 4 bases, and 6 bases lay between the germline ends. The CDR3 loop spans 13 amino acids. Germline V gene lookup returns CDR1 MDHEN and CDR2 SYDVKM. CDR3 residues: CASSLREYNEQFF. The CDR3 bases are TGTGCCAGCAGTTTACGGGAGTACAATGAGCAGTTCTTC.

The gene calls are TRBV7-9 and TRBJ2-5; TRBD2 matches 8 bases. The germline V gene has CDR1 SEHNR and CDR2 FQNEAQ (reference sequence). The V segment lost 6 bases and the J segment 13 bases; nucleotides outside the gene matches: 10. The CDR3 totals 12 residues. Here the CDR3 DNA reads TGTGCCAGCAGGCCCGAGGGGGGACTAGTGTACTTC. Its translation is CASRPEGGLVYF.

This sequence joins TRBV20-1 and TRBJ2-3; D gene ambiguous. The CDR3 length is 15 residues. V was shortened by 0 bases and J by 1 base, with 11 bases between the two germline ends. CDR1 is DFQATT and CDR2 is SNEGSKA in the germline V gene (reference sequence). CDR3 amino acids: CSARDAGWGTDTQYF. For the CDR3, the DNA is TGCAGTGCTAGAGATGCTGGGTGGGGCACAGATACGCAGTATTTT.